In this sample, the clone carrying this TCR beta chain turned up a few times. Antigen specificity is unknown. The V gene end was trimmed by 4 bases and the J gene end by 2 bases; junction bases not matched to a gene: 8. Germline CDR1 SGHDT, CDR2 YYEEEE. The CDR3 sequence is 16 residues long. Researchers took RNA transcripts and amplified the TCR beta CDR3 regions from them. Initially, a first-round RT-PCR of the TCR CDR3 employed the HTBI primer set. Each CDR3 protein gets one entry after TCRdb re-called the multiplex PCR reads with MiXCR. The profile shows fewer than 650,000 distinct CDR3 sequences, about 15% of them singletons. For the diagnoses, clinical symptoms, serum thyroxine and TRAb, thyroid ultrasound and orbital computed tomography were used. These data originate in a study of T cells in Graves' hyperthyroidism and ophthalmopathy. Study-level points and caveats: The model anticipated ophthalmopathy a median about six months pre-onset.

The rearrangement uses TRBV5-6 and TRBJ2-1; 8 nucleotides agree with TRBD2. What was sequenced was blood. This TCR was recovered from a woman aged 25 to 39 with Graves' hyperthyroidism that later progressed to Graves' ophthalmopathy. In nucleotides, the CDR3 is TGTGCCAGCAGCCCCCGCGGTAGCGGGGCCTACAATGAGCAGTTCTTC. As protein: CASSPRGSGAYNEQFF.